This T cell receptor (beta chain) was identified in a study of blood T cell repertoires in COVID-19. Study overall: Italy, Spain and the United States were the sources of the convalescent and acute COVID-19 samples. PBMCs, B-cell-depleted T cells, or T cells were the source of the cDNA or gDNA that made up the material.

The V gene end was trimmed by 0 bases and the J gene end by 7 bases; junction bases not matched to a gene: 13. Germline V CDR1 and CDR2: SGHRS, YFSETQ. The CDR3 has 17 residues. Authors' processing steps: Reference gene primer amplification in the assay estimated nucleated cell counts. Measured with immunoSEQ multiplex PCR; TCRdb has only the in-frame clones, and not every one. That table gives V, J and clone size, and the DNA gave D and trimming. The data hold 69,000 or so clones, with nearly 90% observed a single time. The TCR originated in a man in his fifties with acute or convalescent COVID-19. The V and J genes are TRBV5-1 and TRBJ1-1, with 9 bases identical to TRBD1. Source material: peripheral blood. The CDR3 nucleotides read TGCGCCAGCAGCTTGGAGGGGGGACAGGGCAATCGCGGTGAAGCTTTCTTT. Amino acid sequence: CASSLEGGQGNRGEAFF.